The 23 T cell receptor beta chains below come from one sample, sequenced in a study of cytomegalovirus exposure and HLA in healthy donors. The table came from immunoSEQ multiplex PCR; TCRdb's copy has only in-frame clones and leaves some out. The data contain about 130,000 clones, approximately 84% of them singletons. Sequencing was done on a sample of PBMCs. Receptor source: a man in his thirties or forties in good health and CMV-seropositive.

The chain joins TRBV19 to TRBJ2-3; 12 nucleotides match TRBD2. The germline V gene encodes CDR1 LNHDA and CDR2 SQIVND (reference sequence). V shed 2 bases and J 3 bases; nucleotides not matched to a gene: 3. This CDR3 comprises 16 residues. CDR3 coding DNA: TGTGCCAGTAGTATAAGACTAGCGGGGGAGACAGATACGCAGTATTTT. It encodes CASSIRLAGETDTQYF.

This clone was counted a single time. The genes are TRBV2 and TRBJ2-1; D gene unclear. V was pared by 3 bases and J by 15 bases, with 12 bases between. CDR1 SNHLY and CDR2 FYNNEI come from the germline V gene. The CDR3 is 11 amino acids. CDR3 protein: CASSDSRGPFF. CDR3 coding DNA: TGTGCCAGCAGTGATTCCCGAGGCCCGTTCTTC.

The gene calls are TRBV9 and TRBJ2-7, with D maybe TRBD1 (5 bases). The CDR3 contains 15 residues. Germline V lookup: CDR1 SGDLS, CDR2 YYNGEE. The V end was cut by 0 bases, the J end by 6 bases, with 16 bases between. The CDR3 sequence is CASSVDVARGGEQYF. In DNA form, the CDR3 reads TGTGCCAGCAGCGTAGATGTGGCTAGGGGCGGCGAGCAGTACTTC.

The V call is TRBV5-4, the J call TRBJ1-4, with D tentatively TRBD1 (5 bases). Between the trimmed V and J ends, which lost 4 bases and 8 bases, there was a span of 21 bases. The CDR3 length is 16 residues. The V gene's germline CDR1 is SGHNT and CDR2 YYREEE (reference sequence). The CDR3 DNA sequence: TGTGCCAGCAGCCCAGGGCGGGACCCCGGGAGGGAAAAACTGTTTTTT. Translated: CASSPGRDPGREKLFF.

The chain couples TRBV15 to TRBJ2-5; D possibly corresponds to TRBD2 (5 bases). V was trimmed by 3 bases and J by 2 bases, leaving 22 bases between them. The germline gives CDR1 LNHNV, CDR2 YYDKDF (reference sequence). The CDR3 covers 18 residues. CDR3: CATSRGRLSTKQQETQYF. DNA of the CDR3: TGTGCCACCAGCAGGGGCCGCCTCTCGACTAAACAACAAGAGACCCAGTACTTC.

Written as DNA, the CDR3 is TGTGCCAACAAACAGGGGGGAAGTGAAAAACTGTTTTTT. Translating it yields CANKQGGSEKLFF. V gene TRBV2 combines with J gene TRBJ1-4; 8 nucleotides match TRBD1. V lost 10 bases to trimming and J lost 7 bases; unmatched junction nucleotides: 8. The CDR3 is 13 amino acids. Germline V CDR1 and CDR2: SNHLY, FYNNEI.

This chain joins TRBV5-1 and TRBJ2-1; TRBD2 matches at 12 bases. The CDR3 totals 15 residues. In germline, CDR1 is SGHRS, CDR2 YFSETQ. J gave up 7 bases and V 4 bases, and 6 bases lay outside the gene matches. The CDR3 sequence is CASSPTSGSLNEQFF. The CDR3 bases are TGCGCCAGCAGCCCGACTAGCGGGAGTTTAAATGAGCAGTTCTTC.

V is TRBV5-1 and J is TRBJ1-1; perhaps TRBD1 as D (6 bases). This CDR3 spans 14 amino acids. V gave up 4 bases and J gave up 2 bases, with 12 bases separating them. From germline, CDR1 is SGHRS and CDR2 YFSETQ. The CDR3 DNA follows: TGCGCCAGCAGCCGACAGGCGACCAACACTGAAGCTTTCTTT. This translates into CASSRQATNTEAFF.

In its sample, this clone is medium-sized. The chain is built from TRBV4-3 and TRBJ1-1; D gene uncertain. CDR3 length equals 17 residues. Between the trimmed V and J ends, which lost 3 bases and 1 base, there was a span of 18 bases. The germline gives CDR1 LGHNA, CDR2 YSLEER. The CDR3 here is CASSHGENSFSNTEAFF. The CDR3 nucleotides are TGCGCCAGCAGCCACGGAGAGAATTCCTTCTCGAACACTGAAGCTTTCTTT.

This chain uses TRBV15 with TRBJ2-7; 10 bases fit TRBD1. Per germline, CDR1 LNHNV and CDR2 YYDKDF (reference sequence). J gave up 3 bases and V 5 bases, and 4 bases lay outside the gene matches. The CDR3 loop spans 14 amino acids. The CDR3 region has the DNA TGTGCCACCAGCTTGGGACAGGGGAACTACGAGCAGTACTTC. As protein: CATSLGQGNYEQYF.

In this sample, this clone turned up a few times. The chain has TRBV20-1 and TRBJ1-1; D uncertain. CDR1 and CDR2 from the germline V gene are DFQATT and SNEGSKA (reference sequence). The CDR3 is 11 residues long. V was cut by 5 bases and J by 3 bases, with 7 bases left in between. The CDR3, as DNA: TGCAGTGCTGGGAGGGACACTGAAGCTTTCTTT. Protein sequence: CSAGRDTEAFF.

The chain uses TRBV5-8 and TRBJ1-2, with D hard to call. Germline values: CDR1 SGHTS, CDR2 YDEGEE. This CDR3 spans 16 amino acids. Between the trimmed V and J ends, which lost 0 bases and 2 bases, there was a span of 14 bases. The CDR3 DNA reads as TGTGCCAGCAGCTTGGGAGTCCGATTAAACAACTATGGCTACACCTTC. It translates to CASSLGVRLNNYGYTF.

V gene TRBV14 combines with J gene TRBJ1-5; 9 nucleotides align to TRBD1. Germline trimming cut 6 bases from V and 6 bases from J; bases unmatched to any gene: 6. This CDR3 contains 14 residues. In germline, CDR1 is SGHDN, CDR2 FVKESK. The CDR3 reads CASSLQGAGQPQHF. The CDR3 bases are TGTGCCAGCAGTCTACAGGGGGCCGGTCAGCCCCAGCATTTT.

The genes are TRBV7-6 and TRBJ2-5, with D possibly matching TRBD2 (6 bases). The CDR3 extends over 13 amino acids. V dropped 5 bases and J dropped 5 bases, with 12 bases sitting between them. CDR1 SGHVS and CDR2 FNYEAQ come from the germline V gene. The CDR3 region is CASSIGTPETQYF. The CDR3 DNA follows: TGTGCCAGCAGCATCGGGACTCCGGAGACCCAGTACTTC.

This clone has a single count. This chain joins TRBV9 and TRBJ2-1, with D hard to call. The CDR3 runs to 16 residues. Germline-derived CDR1 and CDR2 are SGDLS and YYNGEE. Trimming stripped 0 bases from V and 5 bases from J, with 15 bases between. The CDR3 loop reads CASSVAPSGPNNEQFF. CDR3 bases: TGTGCCAGCAGCGTAGCCCCCAGTGGGCCGAACAATGAGCAGTTCTTC. Together with reference TRBV9 and TRBJ2-1, the CDR3 gives the full variable domain: DSGVTQTPKHLITATGQRVTLRCSPRSGDLSVYWYQQSLDQGLQFLIQYYNGEERAKGNILERFSAQQFPDLHSELNLSSLELGDSALYFCASSVAPSGPNNEQFFGPGTRLTVL.

This clone was counted between two and nine times. The V and J genes are TRBV27 and TRBJ1-6, with 8 bases matching TRBD1. This CDR3 is built from 17 residues. Germline V gene sequence: CDR1 MNHEY, CDR2 SMNVEV (reference sequence). Trimming took 5 bases from V and 4 from J; bases not matched to a gene: 10. CDR3 sequence (DNA): TGTGCCAGCAGTCCAGGACAGGGTTTAGGATATAATTCACCCCTCCACTTT. Encoded protein: CASSPGQGLGYNSPLHF.

This clone is a singleton in its sample. The rearrangement joins TRBV7-3 to TRBJ2-1; 9 bases line up with TRBD2. The CDR3 loop spans 14 amino acids. V shed 0 bases and J 10 bases; nucleotides not matched to a gene: 4. Germline assignment: CDR1 SGHTA and CDR2 FQGTGA. The CDR3 protein is CASSLTSGSWEQFF. The CDR3 nucleotides are TGTGCCAGCAGCTTAACTAGCGGGAGTTGGGAGCAGTTCTTC. Together with reference TRBV7-3 and TRBJ2-1, the CDR3 gives the full variable domain: GAGVSQTPSNKVTEKGKYVELRCDPISGHTALYWYRQSLGQGPEFLIYFQGTGAADDSGLPNDRFFAVRPEGSVSTLKIQRTERGDSAVYLCASSLTSGSWEQFFGPGTRLTVL.

This clone was counted between two and nine times. The chain recombines TRBV11-3 with TRBJ1-3; no reliable D call. The V gene's germline CDR1 is SGHNT and CDR2 YENEEA. V lost 0 bases and J lost 7, with 10 bases in between. The CDR3 extends over 14 amino acids. CDR3: CASSLDAFENTIYF. CDR3 nucleotides: TGTGCCAGCAGCTTAGATGCGTTCGAGAACACCATATATTTT.

This clone was counted a single time. The chain has TRBV7-2 and TRBJ2-3, with 10 positions matching TRBD2. In germline, CDR1 is SGHTA, CDR2 FQGNSA. The CDR3 covers 17 residues. V lost 4 bases and J lost 4; bases outside the gene matches: 11. The CDR3: CASSSKREGYGADTQYF. The CDR3 nucleotides read TGTGCCAGCAGCTCAAAGCGGGAGGGCTACGGGGCAGATACGCAGTATTTT.

This chain connects TRBV5-4 to TRBJ1-2; TRBD1 matches 9 bases. The CDR3 has 14 amino acids. V lost 5 bases to trimming and J lost 3 bases; unmatched junction nucleotides: 5. CDR1 is SGHNT, CDR2 YYREEE, per germline (reference sequence). The CDR3 reads CASRLTGGDYGYTF. The CDR3 nucleotides are TGTGCCAGCAGGTTAACAGGGGGCGACTATGGCTACACCTTC.

V is TRBV7-6 and J is TRBJ1-3, with 7 bases identical to TRBD1. After removal of 2 bases from V and 2 bases from J, the junction contained 6 bases not matched to a gene. CDR3 length equals 16 residues. Germline CDR1 SGHVS, CDR2 FNYEAQ. The CDR3 loop is CASSLYLQGAGNTIYF. CDR3 sequence (DNA): TGTGCCAGCAGCTTATATTTGCAGGGGGCTGGAAACACCATATATTTT.

CDR3 sequence: CATSRDGTFEKLFF. The CDR3 DNA is TGTGCCACCAGCAGAGATGGGACTTTTGAAAAACTGTTTTTT. The chain recombines TRBV15 with TRBJ1-4, with D maybe TRBD1 (5 bases). The CDR3 loop spans 14 amino acids. V gave up 0 bases and J gave up 7 bases, with 9 bases separating them. Germline CDR1 and CDR2: LNHNV and YYDKDF (reference sequence).

V is TRBV15 and J is TRBJ2-7, with a possible D match to TRBD1 (6 bases). Germline values: CDR1 LNHNV, CDR2 YYDKDF (reference sequence). Trimming took 1 base from V and 1 from J, leaving 11 bases between them. This CDR3 has 15 residues. The CDR3 nucleotides are TGTGCCACCAGCAGAGGGACAGACTGGTCCTACGAGCAGTACTTC. As protein: CATSRGTDWSYEQYF.